This TCR beta chain was obtained from a study of T cell responses to AZD1222 COVID-19 vaccine (dated by TCRdb to about 2021). A note on the overall study: TCR sequencing was performed for 230 to 250 trial participants, of whom around 210 were given two doses of AZD1222 and around 25 were given two doses of MenACWY control vaccine. Trial participants were enrolled by age into subgroups of 18-55, 56-69 and 70-plus years, and around 140, 26 and 57 TCR-sequenced participants, respectively, were included in these subgroups. The full study reports these points: Participants were mostly white British and included more females than males, and it was suggested by the authors that clonal diversity may have been underestimated. Because no samples from the day 14 peak response were available, repertoires could be characterized only after the peak T cell response. Conclusions about previously exposed vaccinees are limited, since just 6 or 7 AZD1222 recipients were seropositive for SARS-CoV-2 at baseline. In the small 56-69-year group, the increase in depth fell short of significance, most likely because of low power. Reportedly, close to half of the unique spike-specific TCRs recognized epitopes lying outside the regions that are mutated in the B.1.351 and B.1.1.7 variants. After two AZD1222 doses, both the breadth and the depth of spike-specific TCRs were significantly higher than at day 0 and than in MenACWY recipients. CD4 TCRs associated with the vaccine covered the entire spike protein, and the dominant responses were in regions 160-218 and 743-854.

What the time point label conveys for this sample: about 28 days (+/-7) after the second vaccine dose. The treatment or condition label, as the study defines it: meningococcal conjugate vaccine given as trial control. Samples from vaccinated people were obtained from the UK trials COV001 and COV002, which included a single-blind randomized controlled phase 2/3 trial of AZD1222 (ChAdOx1 nCoV-19) in healthy adults. Trial participant PBMC samples were collected at day 0 and day 28 after the second dose for TCRbeta chain sequencing. Spanning cysteine to phenylalanine, the CDR3 consists of 16 amino acids. Here the CDR3 DNA is all that survives: 48 bases in frame from base 1. V is trimmed back by 5 bases and J by 4 bases, and the junction contains 8 bases that no gene match accounts for. As encoded in the germline V gene (reference sequence), CDR1 is LNHDA while CDR2 is SQIVND. Turning to this clone: There is no known antigen for this receptor. No much larger clonotype is one base removed from it; base qualities were not supplied.

The CDR3 regions of human TCRbeta chains were analyzed by immunosequencing. The authors' pipeline ran thus. Repertoire TCRs were checked for matches against a reference library of SARS-CoV-2-specific TCRs that had been generated using the MIRA antigen-specificity platform. Breadth was defined as the fraction of unique TCRs that were SARS-CoV-2-associated. Depth was defined as the fraction of total T cells that were SARS-CoV-2-associated. Using the MIRA data, each spike-specific TCR was mapped to the spike region that the TCR reacts to and placed in a CD4 or CD8 class. Log10-transformed breadth and depth values were compared by one-way ANOVA with Sidak's multiple comparisons tests. In its TCRdb copy, this immuneACCESS table keeps in-frame sequences only and misses some clones. Where compared with another copy, unresolved V genes explain less than half of these, and the others have no known cause. For V, J and clone size, that table is used; D and trimming come from the DNA. Recorded for this sample are around 140,000 clones; 91% of them occurred a single time. The ten largest clones add up to around 7.6% of the sample.

This specimen was peripheral blood, taken 28 days after the second dose of the MenACWY control vaccine. The receptor comes from an adult who received the MenACWY meningococcal vaccine as a control. The receptor chain draws on TRBV19 and TRBJ2-2; TRBD2 lines up with 9 middle nucleotides. The sequence in DNA is TGTGCCAGTAGTGGGGTAGCGGGAGTTGGCACCGGGGAGCTGTTTTTT. It codes for CASSGVAGVGTGELFF. With all but the CDR3 taken from the reference TRBV19 and TRBJ2-2 genes, the full variable domain is: DGGITQSPKYLFRKEGQNVTLSCEQNLNHDAMYWYRQDPGQGLRLIYYSQIVNDFQKGDIAEGYSVSREKKESFPLTVTSAQKNPTAFYLCASSGVAGVGTGELFFGEGSRLTVL.